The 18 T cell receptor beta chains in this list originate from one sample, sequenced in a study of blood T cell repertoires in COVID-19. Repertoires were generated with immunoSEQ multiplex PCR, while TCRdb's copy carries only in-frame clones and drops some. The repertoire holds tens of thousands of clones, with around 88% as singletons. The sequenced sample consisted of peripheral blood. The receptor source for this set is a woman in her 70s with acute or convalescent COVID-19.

The CDR3 here is CASSVTGNYGYTF. The CDR3, as DNA: TGTGCCAGCAGCGTGACAGGGAACTATGGCTACACCTTC. This chain uses TRBV9 with TRBJ1-2; 7 bases map to TRBD1. CDR3 size: 13 residues. The J segment lost 2 bases and the V segment lost 2 bases, leaving 0 bases of the junction unmatched. Per the germline V gene, CDR1 is SGDLS and CDR2 is YYNGEE.

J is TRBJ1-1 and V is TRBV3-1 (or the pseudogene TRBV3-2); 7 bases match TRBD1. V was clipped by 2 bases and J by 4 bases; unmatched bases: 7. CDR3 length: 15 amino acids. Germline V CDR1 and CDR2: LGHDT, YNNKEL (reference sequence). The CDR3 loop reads CASSQTSSGGTEAFF. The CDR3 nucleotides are TGTGCCAGCAGCCAAACAAGTTCAGGGGGCACTGAAGCTTTCTTT.

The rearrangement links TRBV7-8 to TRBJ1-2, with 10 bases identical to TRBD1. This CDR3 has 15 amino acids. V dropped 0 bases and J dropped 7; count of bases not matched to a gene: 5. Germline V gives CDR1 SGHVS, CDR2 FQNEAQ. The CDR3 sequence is CASSLAGTGASGYTF. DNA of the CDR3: TGTGCCAGCAGCTTAGCCGGGACAGGGGCAAGTGGCTACACCTTC.

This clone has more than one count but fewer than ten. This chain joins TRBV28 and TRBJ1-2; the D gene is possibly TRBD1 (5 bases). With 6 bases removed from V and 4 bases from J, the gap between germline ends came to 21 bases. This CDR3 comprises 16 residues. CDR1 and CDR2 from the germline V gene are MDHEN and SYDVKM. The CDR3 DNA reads TGTGCCAGCAGAGTGCCCAGACGCCGGACAAGCTATGGCTACACCTTC. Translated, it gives CASRVPRRRTSYGYTF.

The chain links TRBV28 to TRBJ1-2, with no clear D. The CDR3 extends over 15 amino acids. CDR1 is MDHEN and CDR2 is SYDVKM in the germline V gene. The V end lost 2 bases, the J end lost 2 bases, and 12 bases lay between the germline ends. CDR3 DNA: TGTGCCAGCAGTTTACTCCAGGTTGGGAACTATGGCTACACCTTC. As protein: CASSLLQVGNYGYTF.

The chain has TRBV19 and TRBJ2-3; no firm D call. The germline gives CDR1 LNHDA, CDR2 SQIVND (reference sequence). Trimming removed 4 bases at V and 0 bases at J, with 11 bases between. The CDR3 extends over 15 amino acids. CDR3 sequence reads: CASSKWRLSTDTQYF. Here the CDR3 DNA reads TGTGCCAGTAGTAAGTGGCGGCTAAGCACAGATACGCAGTATTTT.

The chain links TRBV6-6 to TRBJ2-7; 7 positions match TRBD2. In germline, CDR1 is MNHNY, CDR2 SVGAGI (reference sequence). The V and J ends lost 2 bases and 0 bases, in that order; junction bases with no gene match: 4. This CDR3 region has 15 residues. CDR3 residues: CASSYASGSSYEQYF. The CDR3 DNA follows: TGTGCCAGCAGTTACGCTAGCGGAAGCTCCTACGAGCAGTACTTC.

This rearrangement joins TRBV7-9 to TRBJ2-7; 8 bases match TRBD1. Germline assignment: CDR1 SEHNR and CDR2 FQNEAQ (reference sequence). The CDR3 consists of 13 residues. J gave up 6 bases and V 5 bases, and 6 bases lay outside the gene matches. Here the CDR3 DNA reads TGTGCCAGCAGCGGACAGGGTAGGGTCGAGCAGTACTTC. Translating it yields CASSGQGRVEQYF.

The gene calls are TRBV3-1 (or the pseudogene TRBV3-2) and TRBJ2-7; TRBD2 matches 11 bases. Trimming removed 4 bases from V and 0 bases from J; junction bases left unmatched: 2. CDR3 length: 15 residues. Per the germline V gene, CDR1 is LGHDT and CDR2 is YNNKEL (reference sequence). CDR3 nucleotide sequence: TGTGCCAGCAGCCCCGGACTAGCGGGCTCCTACGAGCAGTACTTC. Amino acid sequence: CASSPGLAGSYEQYF.

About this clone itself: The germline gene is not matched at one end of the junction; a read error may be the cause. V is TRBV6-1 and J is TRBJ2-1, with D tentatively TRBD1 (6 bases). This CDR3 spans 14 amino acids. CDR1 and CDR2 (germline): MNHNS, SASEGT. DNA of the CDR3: TGTGCCAGCAGGGAAGGGACAAAATACAATGAGCAGTTCTTC. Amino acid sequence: CASREGTKYNEQFF.

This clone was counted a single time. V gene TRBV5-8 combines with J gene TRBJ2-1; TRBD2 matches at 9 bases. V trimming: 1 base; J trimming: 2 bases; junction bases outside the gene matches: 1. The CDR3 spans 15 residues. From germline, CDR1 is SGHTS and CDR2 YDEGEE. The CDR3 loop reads CASSLRTSAYNEQFF. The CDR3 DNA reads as TGTGCCAGCAGCTTGCGGACTAGCGCCTACAATGAGCAGTTCTTC. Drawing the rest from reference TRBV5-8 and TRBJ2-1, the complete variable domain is EAGVTQSPTHLIKTRGQQATLRCSPISGHTSVYWYQQALGLGLQFLLWYDEGEERNRGNFPPRFSGRQFPNYSSELNVNALELEDSALYLCASSLRTSAYNEQFFGPGTRLTVL.

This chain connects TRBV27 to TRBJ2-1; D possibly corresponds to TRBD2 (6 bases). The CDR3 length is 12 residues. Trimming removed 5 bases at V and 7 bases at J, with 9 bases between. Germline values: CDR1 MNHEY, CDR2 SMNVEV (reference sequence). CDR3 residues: CASSPAGNEQFF. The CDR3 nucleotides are TGTGCCAGCAGTCCGGCGGGAAATGAGCAGTTCTTC.

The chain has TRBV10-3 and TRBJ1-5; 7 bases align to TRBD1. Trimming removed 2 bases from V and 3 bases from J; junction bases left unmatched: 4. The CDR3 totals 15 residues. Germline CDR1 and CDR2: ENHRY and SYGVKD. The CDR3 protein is CAISEGTDPNQPQHF. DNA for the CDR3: TGTGCCATCAGTGAGGGGACAGACCCCAATCAGCCCCAGCATTTT.

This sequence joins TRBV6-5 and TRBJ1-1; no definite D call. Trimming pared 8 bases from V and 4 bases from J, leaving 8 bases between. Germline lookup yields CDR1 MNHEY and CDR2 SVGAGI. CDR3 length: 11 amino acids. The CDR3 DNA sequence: TGTGCCAGCCCCCGGGGCACTGAAGCTTTCTTT. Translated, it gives CASPRGTEAFF.

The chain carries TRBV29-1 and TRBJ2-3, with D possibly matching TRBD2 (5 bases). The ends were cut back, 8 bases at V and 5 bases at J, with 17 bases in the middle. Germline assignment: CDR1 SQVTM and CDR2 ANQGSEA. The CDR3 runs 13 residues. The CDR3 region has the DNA TGCAGCTTAGCTGACCCCCGGGGAGATACGCAGTATTTT. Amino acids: CSLADPRGDTQYF.

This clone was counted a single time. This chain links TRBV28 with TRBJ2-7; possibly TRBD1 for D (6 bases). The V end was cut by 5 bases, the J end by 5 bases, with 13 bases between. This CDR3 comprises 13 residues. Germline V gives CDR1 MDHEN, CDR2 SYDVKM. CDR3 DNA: TGTGCCAGCAGTCTCCTACAGGGAAACGAGCAGTACTTC. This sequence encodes CASSLLQGNEQYF.

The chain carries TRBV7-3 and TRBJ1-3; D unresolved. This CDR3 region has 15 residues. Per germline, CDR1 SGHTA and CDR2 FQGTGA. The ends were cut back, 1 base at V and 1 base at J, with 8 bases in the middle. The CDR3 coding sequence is TGTGCCAGCAGCTTAATTCCAGGTTCTGGAAACACCATATATTTT. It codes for CASSLIPGSGNTIYF.

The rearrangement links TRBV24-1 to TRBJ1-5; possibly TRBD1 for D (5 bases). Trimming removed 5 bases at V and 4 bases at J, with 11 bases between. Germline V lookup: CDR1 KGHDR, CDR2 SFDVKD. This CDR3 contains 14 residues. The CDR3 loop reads CATSVARDNQPQHF. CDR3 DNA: TGTGCCACCAGTGTAGCCAGGGATAATCAGCCCCAGCATTTT.